Presented here are 21 T cell receptor beta chains from one specimen sequenced in a study of human T cells and chemical hapten exposure. TCRdb fed the RACE reads into MiXCR, producing one record per CDR3 protein. The sample contains some 400,000 distinct CDR3 sequences, more than 4.5% of which appear only once. The time point was: patch test 1, 2 weeks after DPC sensitization. Noted treatment: therapeutic diphenylcyclopropenone sensitization with weekly scalp DPC. The starting material was whole blood, obtained in connection with sensitization to the hapten diphenylcyclopropenone (DPC). These receptors originate from a woman aged 45 to 65 with alopecia areata. Some clones in this sample may be carry-over from other donors' samples.

This clonotype was counted at least ten times. The V call is TRBV7-2, the J call TRBJ1-2; weak D call: TRBD1 (5 bases). The germline V and J ends were trimmed by 5 bases and 4 bases, with 17 bases remaining between them. The CDR3 spans 15 residues. CDR1 is SGHTA and CDR2 is FQGNSA in the germline V gene. CDR3 sequence reads: CASSPFWGGSYGYTF. CDR3 bases: TGTGCCAGCAGCCCGTTTTGGGGCGGCTCCTATGGCTACACCTTC.

This clonotype was found a few times. This chain connects TRBV6-2 or TRBV6-3 to TRBJ1-1, with 9 bases matching TRBD1. CDR1 MNHEY and CDR2 SVGEGT come from the germline V gene. V gave up 7 bases and J gave up 1 base; unmatched junction bases: 4. This CDR3 is built from 14 residues. The CDR3 DNA reads as TGTGCCAGCATCCCGGGACAGGGGAACACTGAAGCTTTCTTT. Translated: CASIPGQGNTEAFF.

This clonotype was recorded many times. V and J are TRBV3-1 and TRBJ2-5; D unresolved. Trimming stripped 4 bases from V and 5 bases from J, with 14 bases between. CDR1 is LGHDT, CDR2 YNNKEL, per germline (reference sequence). The CDR3 contains 14 residues. CDR3 bases: TGTGCCAGCAGCCTAGGATTTGGTGGGGAGACCCAGTACTTC. It yields the protein CASSLGFGGETQYF.

Many counts were recorded for this clonotype. The rearrangement joins TRBV7-2 to TRBJ1-6; D possibly corresponds to TRBD1 (6 bases). With 3 bases removed from V and 14 bases from J, the gap between germline ends came to 8 bases. The CDR3 totals 11 residues. Germline values: CDR1 SGHTA, CDR2 FQGNSA. The CDR3 sequence: CASSLTGTLHF. In DNA form, the CDR3 reads TGTGCCAGCAGCTTGACAGGCACCCTCCACTTT.

This clonotype was recorded many times. The chain joins TRBV12-3 or TRBV12-4 to TRBJ1-2, with D unresolved. The CDR3 spans 13 residues. Between the trimmed V and J ends, which lost 3 bases and 2 bases, there was a span of 7 bases. This CDR3 reads CASSFGRNYGYTF. In DNA form, the CDR3 reads TGTGCCAGCAGTTTTGGGAGAAACTATGGCTACACCTTC.

Only a few counts were recorded for this clonotype. The chain links TRBV5-6 to TRBJ1-3; D gene ambiguous. The germline V and J ends were trimmed by 4 bases and 1 base, with 18 bases remaining between them. This CDR3 comprises 17 residues. Looked up from germline, CDR1 is SGHDT and CDR2 is YYEEEE. The CDR3 loop is CASSLYLRTASGNTIYF. The DNA of the CDR3 is TGTGCCAGCAGCCTCTACCTCAGGACGGCTTCTGGAAACACCATATATTTT.

This chain connects TRBV20-1 to TRBJ2-1, with a weak D call TRBD2 (5 bases). CDR1 and CDR2 (germline): DFQATT, SNEGSKA (reference sequence). The CDR3 runs to 16 residues. V lost 6 bases, J lost 0 bases, and 18 bases lay in between. The CDR3: CSAKADLANSYNEQFF. In DNA, the CDR3 is TGCAGTGCGAAAGCCGATCTAGCAAACTCCTACAATGAGCAGTTCTTC.

This clonotype appeared a few times. This chain joins TRBV7-2 and TRBJ1-3; D remains ambiguous. The CDR3 has 15 residues. Germline V gene sequence: CDR1 SGHTA, CDR2 FQGNSA. V was clipped by 5 bases and J by 0 bases, with 11 bases between them. The CDR3 coding sequence is TGTGCCAGCAGCCACCGGGCCCCCTCTGGAAACACCATATATTTT. It specifies CASSHRAPSGNTIYF.

This clonotype showed up just a few times. V gene TRBV11-2 combines with J gene TRBJ2-3; 14 positions match TRBD2. Trimming took 4 bases from V and 3 from J; bases not matched to a gene: 9. The CDR3 contains 18 residues. Per the germline V gene, CDR1 is SGHAT and CDR2 is FQNNGV. CDR3 coding DNA: TGTGCCAGCAGCTCAACGCCGGGACTAGCGGGAGCAACAGATACGCAGTATTTT. It specifies CASSSTPGLAGATDTQYF.

This clonotype was detected many times. V usage is TRBV15 and J usage is TRBJ2-3; tentative D call: TRBD1 (5 bases). CDR1 and CDR2 (germline): LNHNV, YYDKDF (reference sequence). The CDR3 is made up of 15 amino acids. Trimming took 8 bases from V and 1 from J, leaving 16 bases between them. The CDR3, as DNA: TGTGCCACCCAGGGCGAGGCGGACCGCACAGATACGCAGTATTTT. Amino acid sequence: CATQGEADRTDTQYF.

This clonotype was observed once. This may arise from a read error, as a much more abundant clone is one base away. The gene calls are TRBV7-2 and TRBJ2-3; 13 nucleotides agree with TRBD2. The V segment lost 11 bases and the J segment 5 bases; nucleotides outside the gene matches: 7. The CDR3 runs to 14 residues. Germline assignment: CDR1 SGHTA and CDR2 FQGNSA. CDR3: CACTGTSGIDTQYF. CDR3 DNA: TGTGCCTGTACAGGGACTAGCGGGATAGATACGCAGTATTTT.

This clonotype was recorded at least ten times. This chain links TRBV5-1 with TRBJ2-5, with 8 bases aligning to TRBD2. Germline V gene sequence: CDR1 SGHRS, CDR2 YFSETQ. Trimming at V came to 3 bases and at J to 2 bases, leaving 6 bases not matched to a gene. The CDR3 extends over 15 amino acids. The CDR3 coding sequence is TGCGCCAGCAGCTCCGGGGGGGATTGGCAAGAGACCCAGTACTTC. Encoded protein: CASSSGGDWQETQYF.

In this sample, this clonotype turned up a few times. The gene calls are TRBV20-1 and TRBJ1-1; D might be TRBD1 (5 bases). V shed 3 bases and J shed 4 bases, with 15 bases lying between them. This CDR3 region has 14 residues. Germline V gene sequence: CDR1 DFQATT, CDR2 SNEGSKA (reference sequence). CDR3 DNA sequence: TGCAGTGCTAGGGTGCTGGGGGGGGGCACTGAAGCTTTCTTT. Translated: CSARVLGGGTEAFF.

There are a few counts of this clonotype. This chain uses TRBV5-1 with TRBJ2-2; D is undetermined. The ends were cut back, 5 bases at V and 7 bases at J, with 15 bases in the middle. The germline gives CDR1 SGHRS, CDR2 YFSETQ. This CDR3 comprises 14 residues. The CDR3 region is CASRPAAGGGELFF. The CDR3 coding sequence is TGCGCCAGCAGACCGGCTGCAGGTGGCGGGGAGCTGTTTTTT.

A remark on this clonotype: Being one base from a much bigger clone, this may be a read error. V usage is TRBV30 and J usage is TRBJ1-5, with D maybe TRBD1 (5 bases). The CDR3 is made up of 14 amino acids. The germline CDR1 and CDR2 sequences are GTSNPN and SVGIG (reference sequence). CDR3 nucleotides: TGTGCCTGGGGGCCCAGGGTTAGCGATCAGCCCCAGCATTTT. Encoded protein: CAWGPRVSDQPQHF.

The chain combines TRBV7-9 with TRBJ2-7, with TRBD2 as a possible D gene (5 bases). The CDR3 runs to 12 residues. Germline V lookup: CDR1 SEHNR, CDR2 FQNEAQ (reference sequence). The V end lost 5 bases, the J end lost 13 bases, and 18 bases lay between the germline ends. The CDR3 region is CASSPTGWEYYF. The DNA for the CDR3 is TGTGCCAGCAGCCCCACCGGGTGGGAGTATTACTTC.

This clonotype was observed at least ten times. This chain joins TRBV7-2 and TRBJ1-1; 7 bases are shared with TRBD1. Germline V lookup: CDR1 SGHTA, CDR2 FQGNSA. After removal of 4 bases from V and 5 bases from J, the junction contained 10 bases not matched to a gene. The CDR3 sequence is 15 residues long. The CDR3 DNA is TGTGCCAGCAGCTCCACGGGGAGGGGGCATACTGAAGCTTTCTTT. This codes for CASSSTGRGHTEAFF.

The chain uses TRBV9 and TRBJ2-1; D gene unclear. Germline CDR1 is SGDLS and CDR2 is YYNGEE. The CDR3 extends over 12 amino acids. Deletions cut 0 bases from V and 6 bases from J, with 4 bases between. CDR3 bases: TGTGCCAGCAGCGTAGGCATCAATGAGCAGTTCTTC. The encoded protein is CASSVGINEQFF.

In this sample, this clonotype turned up many times. The V and J genes are TRBV5-6 and TRBJ2-1; 8 nucleotides line up with TRBD1. In germline, CDR1 is SGHDT, CDR2 YYEEEE. The length of the CDR3 is 14 residues. Trimming cost V 6 bases and J 4 bases; bases outside gene matches: 6. The CDR3 is CASKGQGKYNEQFF. The CDR3 nucleotides read TGTGCCAGCAAAGGACAGGGAAAGTACAATGAGCAGTTCTTC.

There are a few counts of this clonotype. J is TRBJ2-4 and V is TRBV11-2; no clear D gene. This CDR3 is built from 13 residues. CDR1 and CDR2 from the germline V gene are SGHAT and FQNNGV. V dropped 5 bases and J dropped 4 bases, with 9 bases sitting between them. The CDR3 is CASSVGTKNIQYF. CDR3 nucleotides: TGTGCCAGCAGCGTGGGTACAAAAAACATTCAGTACTTC.

This clonotype was seen more than once but under ten times. This rearrangement joins TRBV7-9 to TRBJ2-3; 7 nucleotides match TRBD1. V shed 4 bases and J 1 base; nucleotides not matched to a gene: 8. CDR1 and CDR2 (germline): SEHNR, FQNEAQ (reference sequence). This CDR3 contains 16 residues. CDR3 residues: CASSSSQGERTDTQYF. CDR3 nucleotides: TGTGCCAGCAGCTCGTCCCAGGGGGAGCGCACAGATACGCAGTATTTT. Full variable domain (rest looked up from reference TRBV7-9 and TRBJ2-3): DTGVSQNPRHKITKRGQNVTFRCDPISEHNRLYWYRQTLGQGPEFLTYFQNEAQLEKSRLLSDRFSAERPKGSFSTLEIQRTEQGDSAMYLCASSSSQGERTDTQYFGPGTRLTVL.